This T cell receptor (beta chain) derives from a study of blood T cell repertoires in COVID-19. Study in general: Samples of COVID-19 (acute and convalescent) were obtained from the United States, Italy and Spain. PBMCs, B-cell-depleted T cells, or T cells provided the cDNA or gDNA that made up the material.

Trimming took 1 base from V and 4 from J; bases not matched to a gene: 9. CDR3 length: 17 amino acids. Germline V gene data show CDR1 as SGHTA and CDR2 as FQGNSA. Under the authors' procedure: By means of reference gene primer amplification, nucleated cell counts were estimated. Sequencing used immunoSEQ multiplex PCR; TCRdb keeps in-frame clones, though not all of them. D and trimming come from the DNA, and the V and J calls and clone size come from that table. Seen here are approximately 260,000 clones, over 65% observed once, and the top ten hold 3.5% to 5.5%. Sequenced sample: peripheral blood. This receptor was identified in a man aged 55 to 69 who had recovered from COVID-19. V is TRBV7-2 and J is TRBJ2-4; the match to TRBD2 covers 8 bases. DNA for the CDR3: TGTGCCAGCAGCTTAGAGTTAGCGGGGCGAACAAAAAACATTCAGTACTTC. It translates to CASSLELAGRTKNIQYF.